These T cell receptor beta chains were read from a single sample in a study of blood T cells in healthy people across ages. TCRdb ran MiXCR on the 5' RACE reads and lists one entry per CDR3 protein. The sample consists of around 900,000 distinct CDR3 sequences, 25% to 35% of them appearing once. The sequenced sample was blood. Receptors originate from a woman at least 80 years old in good health. Each CDR3 is given with its conserved first and last residue. Fields, in order: J gene, clone size, D gene, V gene, CDR3 protein, CDR3 DNA. The D gene is left open where the match is weak. The size entry is marked missing in some rows and otherwise reads once, few, many or a size class.

j_gene: TRBJ1-5; abundance: .; d_gene: .; v_gene: TRBV6-1; CDR3aa: CASRRPFQIGVSNQPQHF; CDR3nt: TGTGCCAGCAGACGCCCCTTTCAGATAGGGGTGAGCAATCAGCCCCAGCATTTT
j_gene: TRBJ1-1; abundance: many; d_gene: .; v_gene: TRBV5-5; CDR3aa: CASSLQGVGTEAFF; CDR3nt: TGTGCCAGCAGCTTGCAGGGAGTAGGCACTGAAGCTTTCTTT
j_gene: TRBJ1-2; abundance: many; d_gene: .; v_gene: TRBV20-1; CDR3aa: CSARDRARGYTF; CDR3nt: TGCAGTGCTAGGGACCGGGCGCGGGGCTACACCTTC
j_gene: TRBJ2-5; abundance: many; d_gene: .; v_gene: TRBV20-1; CDR3aa: CSARGGKETQYF; CDR3nt: TGCAGTGCTAGAGGGGGGAAGGAGACCCAGTACTTC
j_gene: TRBJ2-2; abundance: few; d_gene: TRBD2; v_gene: TRBV12-3/TRBV12-4; CDR3aa: CASSLGRTSGGAGELFF; CDR3nt: TGTGCCAGCAGTTTAGGCCGGACTAGCGGGGGGGCCGGGGAGCTGTTTTTT
j_gene: TRBJ2-5; abundance: few; d_gene: TRBD1; v_gene: TRBV5-1; CDR3aa: CASSYRPGTEFNEQYF; CDR3nt: TGCGCCAGCAGCTACAGACCCGGGACAGAGTTTAATGAGCAGTACTTC
j_gene: TRBJ1-2; abundance: .; d_gene: .; v_gene: TRBV5-1; CDR3aa: CASSLEATGGYTF; CDR3nt: TGCGCCAGCAGCTTGGAGGCTACCGGGGGCTACACCTTC
j_gene: TRBJ2-3; abundance: many; d_gene: .; v_gene: TRBV7-9; CDR3aa: CASSYKTDTQYF; CDR3nt: TGTGCCAGCAGCTACAAAACAGATACGCAGTATTTT
j_gene: TRBJ2-3; abundance: .; d_gene: TRBD2; v_gene: TRBV5-1; CDR3aa: CASSRGLAGDGTDTQYF; CDR3nt: TGCGCCAGCAGCAGGGGACTAGCGGGGGACGGCACAGATACGCAGTATTTT
j_gene: TRBJ2-3; abundance: .; d_gene: .; v_gene: TRBV12-3/TRBV12-4; CDR3aa: CASSLAGVQADTQYF; CDR3nt: TGTGCCAGCAGTTTAGCAGGGGTCCAAGCAGATACGCAGTATTTT
j_gene: TRBJ2-7; abundance: many; d_gene: .; v_gene: TRBV20-1; CDR3aa: CSARDPVSYEQYF; CDR3nt: TGCAGTGCTAGAGACCCAGTGTCCTACGAGCAGTACTTC
j_gene: TRBJ2-7; abundance: many; d_gene: .; v_gene: TRBV28; CDR3aa: CASNGNSYEQYF; CDR3nt: TGTGCCAGCAATGGTAACTCCTACGAGCAGTACTTC
j_gene: TRBJ2-3; abundance: many; d_gene: TRBD2; v_gene: TRBV12-3/TRBV12-4; CDR3aa: CASSEGLAGDSTDTQYF; CDR3nt: TGTGCCAGCAGTGAAGGACTAGCGGGGGATAGCACAGATACGCAGTATTTT
j_gene: TRBJ2-3; abundance: many; d_gene: TRBD2; v_gene: TRBV6-1; CDR3aa: CASRKRLAGGPSSTDTQYF; CDR3nt: TGTGCCAGCAGAAAACGACTAGCGGGGGGGCCTAGTAGCACAGATACGCAGTATTTT
j_gene: TRBJ2-7; abundance: many; d_gene: TRBD1; v_gene: TRBV6-5; CDR3aa: CASSRDRQRNEQYF; CDR3nt: TGTGCCAGCAGTCGGGACAGGCAAAGGAACGAGCAGTACTTC
j_gene: TRBJ1-1; abundance: few; d_gene: .; v_gene: TRBV12-3/TRBV12-4; CDR3aa: CASTGVKTTEAFF; CDR3nt: TGTGCCAGCACCGGGGTCAAAACCACTGAAGCTTTCTTT
j_gene: TRBJ1-2; abundance: few; d_gene: .; v_gene: TRBV6-6; CDR3aa: CASMVSGQHNYGYTF; CDR3nt: TGTGCCAGCATGGTCTCGGGGCAGCATAACTATGGCTACACCTTC
j_gene: TRBJ2-7; abundance: many; d_gene: TRBD1; v_gene: TRBV5-5; CDR3aa: CASSLEGTGVGEQYF; CDR3nt: TGTGCCAGCAGCTTGGAGGGGACAGGGGTGGGCGAGCAGTACTTC
j_gene: TRBJ2-7; abundance: few; d_gene: .; v_gene: TRBV5-1; CDR3aa: CASSLGRGRTSYNEQYF; CDR3nt: TGCGCCAGCAGCTTGGGCAGGGGCCGGACCTCCTACAATGAGCAGTACTTC
j_gene: TRBJ2-1; abundance: .; d_gene: .; v_gene: TRBV5-1; CDR3aa: CASSLDGTLYGEQFF; CDR3nt: TGCGCCAGCAGCTTGGACGGGACCCTGTACGGTGAGCAGTTCTTC
j_gene: TRBJ1-2; abundance: many; d_gene: TRBD1; v_gene: TRBV6-5; CDR3aa: CASSYDRGSGYTF; CDR3nt: TGTGCCAGCAGTTACGACAGGGGGTCTGGCTACACCTTC
j_gene: TRBJ2-1; abundance: many; d_gene: .; v_gene: TRBV7-9; CDR3aa: CASSLGAGMSSYNEQFF; CDR3nt: TGTGCCAGCAGCTTAGGGGCAGGGATGAGCTCCTACAATGAGCAGTTCTTC
j_gene: TRBJ2-1; abundance: .; d_gene: .; v_gene: TRBV7-2; CDR3aa: CASSLPDSYNEQFF; CDR3nt: TGTGCCAGCAGCTTACCTGACAGCTACAATGAGCAGTTCTTC
j_gene: TRBJ2-5; abundance: .; d_gene: TRBD2; v_gene: TRBV7-9; CDR3aa: CASSLSSGGGGETQYF; CDR3nt: TGTGCCAGCAGCTTATCGTCGGGCGGGGGAGGGGAGACCCAGTACTTC
j_gene: TRBJ2-3; abundance: few; d_gene: TRBD2; v_gene: TRBV7-2; CDR3aa: CASSLQPGGAGDTQYF; CDR3nt: TGTGCCAGCAGCTTGCAACCCGGGGGGGCCGGGGATACGCAGTATTTT
j_gene: TRBJ2-3; abundance: many; d_gene: TRBD2; v_gene: TRBV20-1; CDR3aa: CSARGGPSTDTQYF; CDR3nt: TGCAGTGCTCGGGGGGGGCCAAGCACAGATACGCAGTATTTT
j_gene: TRBJ1-4; abundance: .; d_gene: TRBD1; v_gene: TRBV7-2; CDR3aa: CAGSVGTGYEKLFF; CDR3nt: TGTGCCGGCAGCGTAGGGACAGGGTACGAAAAACTGTTTTTT
j_gene: TRBJ2-7; abundance: .; d_gene: .; v_gene: TRBV2; CDR3aa: CASSPDGAYEQYF; CDR3nt: TGTGCCAGCAGTCCCGACGGAGCGTACGAGCAGTACTTC
j_gene: TRBJ1-4; abundance: many; d_gene: .; v_gene: TRBV12-3/TRBV12-4; CDR3aa: CASTSVATNEKLFF; CDR3nt: TGTGCCAGCACCTCAGTTGCAACTAATGAAAAACTGTTTTTT
j_gene: TRBJ2-7; abundance: few; d_gene: TRBD1; v_gene: TRBV18; CDR3aa: CASSQTGGSDEQYF; CDR3nt: TGTGCCAGCTCACAAACAGGGGGCAGCGACGAGCAGTACTTC
j_gene: TRBJ1-1; abundance: few; d_gene: .; v_gene: TRBV14; CDR3aa: CASSRTFALLPGDTEAFF; CDR3nt: TGTGCCAGCAGCCGAACCTTTGCTTTACTCCCCGGGGACACTGAAGCTTTCTTT
j_gene: TRBJ1-1; abundance: many; d_gene: .; v_gene: TRBV12-3/TRBV12-4; CDR3aa: CASSPVQVTEAFF; CDR3nt: TGTGCCAGCAGTCCCGTACAGGTCACTGAAGCTTTCTTT
j_gene: TRBJ2-5; abundance: many; d_gene: .; v_gene: TRBV18; CDR3aa: CASSRRGQETQYF; CDR3nt: TGTGCCAGCTCACGCAGGGGCCAAGAGACCCAGTACTTC
j_gene: TRBJ2-1; abundance: .; d_gene: .; v_gene: TRBV7-9; CDR3aa: CASSLVPGPWYNEQFF; CDR3nt: TGTGCCAGCAGCTTAGTGCCAGGCCCGTGGTACAATGAGCAGTTCTTC
j_gene: TRBJ1-1; abundance: few; d_gene: .; v_gene: TRBV18; CDR3aa: CASSPRPGIPEAFF; CDR3nt: TGTGCCAGCTCACCAAGGCCAGGGATCCCTGAAGCTTTCTTT
j_gene: TRBJ2-1; abundance: .; d_gene: TRBD1; v_gene: TRBV20-1; CDR3aa: CSATNPGTGSDEQFF; CDR3nt: TGCAGTGCTACAAACCCCGGGACAGGGAGCGATGAGCAGTTCTTC
j_gene: TRBJ2-3; abundance: few; d_gene: TRBD2; v_gene: TRBV20-1; CDR3aa: CSARLLTSGFTDTQYF; CDR3nt: TGCAGTGCTAGACTCTTAACTAGCGGGTTCACAGATACGCAGTATTTT
j_gene: TRBJ2-2; abundance: few; d_gene: .; v_gene: TRBV7-2; CDR3aa: CASSWGRGTGELFF; CDR3nt: TGTGCCAGCAGCTGGGGACGGGGTACCGGGGAGCTGTTTTTT
j_gene: TRBJ2-3; abundance: many; d_gene: TRBD2; v_gene: TRBV27; CDR3aa: CASSPNIAGGTDTQYF; CDR3nt: TGTGCCAGCAGCCCAAATATAGCGGGGGGGACAGATACGCAGTATTTT
j_gene: TRBJ1-5; abundance: few; d_gene: TRBD1; v_gene: TRBV27; CDR3aa: CASSLMGTGGGNQPQHF; CDR3nt: TGTGCCAGCAGTTTGATGGGGACAGGGGGGGGCAATCAGCCCCAGCATTTT
j_gene: TRBJ2-3; abundance: few; d_gene: TRBD2; v_gene: TRBV20-1; CDR3aa: CSARSTPGLAGGLVADTQYF; CDR3nt: TGCAGTGCTAGATCAACCCCAGGACTAGCGGGGGGGCTAGTGGCAGATACGCAGTATTTT
j_gene: TRBJ2-3; abundance: .; d_gene: .; v_gene: TRBV7-9; CDR3aa: CASSLGRKSIWETDTQYF; CDR3nt: TGTGCCAGCAGCTTAGGGAGGAAAAGTATTTGGGAGACAGATACGCAGTATTTT
j_gene: TRBJ2-1; abundance: many; d_gene: .; v_gene: TRBV7-9; CDR3aa: CASSLTLGEQFF; CDR3nt: TGTGCCAGCAGCTTAACGCTTGGTGAGCAGTTCTTC
j_gene: TRBJ1-1; abundance: few; d_gene: .; v_gene: TRBV7-9; CDR3aa: CASTPPGPPNTEAFF; CDR3nt: TGTGCCAGCACACCGCCTGGACCACCGAACACTGAAGCTTTCTTT
j_gene: TRBJ1-2; abundance: many; d_gene: .; v_gene: TRBV4-3; CDR3aa: CASSQATGYGYTF; CDR3nt: TGCGCCAGCAGCCAAGCGACAGGCTATGGCTACACCTTC
j_gene: TRBJ2-1; abundance: many; d_gene: .; v_gene: TRBV7-2; CDR3aa: CASSLSERNEQFF; CDR3nt: TGTGCCAGCAGCTTAAGTGAAAGGAATGAGCAGTTCTTC
j_gene: TRBJ2-5; abundance: .; d_gene: TRBD1; v_gene: TRBV28; CDR3aa: CANRPDRGRQETQYF; CDR3nt: TGTGCCAACCGTCCCGACAGGGGGCGCCAAGAGACCCAGTACTTC
j_gene: TRBJ1-2; abundance: few; d_gene: .; v_gene: TRBV20-1; CDR3aa: CSARDVGLNWANYGYTF; CDR3nt: TGCAGTGCTAGAGATGTGGGGCTAAATTGGGCTAACTATGGCTACACCTTC
j_gene: TRBJ1-5; abundance: few; d_gene: TRBD1; v_gene: TRBV19; CDR3aa: CASSDLNRGLQPQHF; CDR3nt: TGTGCCAGTAGTGACCTTAACAGGGGTTTGCAGCCCCAGCATTTT
j_gene: TRBJ2-5; abundance: many; d_gene: TRBD1; v_gene: TRBV7-2; CDR3aa: CASSKYRGYQETQYF; CDR3nt: TGTGCCAGCAGCAAGTACAGGGGTTACCAAGAGACCCAGTACTTC